Given below is one T cell receptor (beta chain) in context. The data stem from a study of blood T cell repertoires in COVID-19. Study details: Acute-phase and convalescent COVID-19 samples originated in the United States, Italy and Spain.

The table came from immunoSEQ multiplex PCR; TCRdb's copy has only in-frame clones and leaves some out. This sample has 7,500 to 10,000 clones; about nine tenths occur once, and the top ten carry over 9%. This CDR3 comprises 14 residues. Germline V gene data show CDR1 as MDHEN and CDR2 as SYDVKM. The J segment lost 7 bases and the V segment lost 2 bases, leaving 6 bases of the junction unmatched. The sequenced sample consisted of peripheral blood. The chain uses TRBV28 and TRBJ1-2; 8 positions agree with TRBD1. This clonotype was sampled from a man in his sixties with acute or convalescent COVID-19. CDR3 sequence reads: CASSLQGAWGGYTF. The CDR3 DNA is TGTGCCAGCAGTTTACAGGGGGCGTGGGGTGGCTACACCTTC.